This T cell receptor (beta chain) was sequenced in a study of cytomegalovirus exposure and HLA in healthy donors. PCR used 60 Vbeta primers and 13 Jbeta primers. Sequencing was performed with immunoSEQ multiplex PCR; in TCRdb, only in-frame clones are kept and a portion is missing. The sample shows some 170,000 clones, approximately 72% of them seen only once. Notes on this clone: Its antigen is as yet unknown.

Findings and caveats of the study: Sequencing artifact likely explains a cluster of highly shared sequence variants.

Trimming took off 10 bases at V and 4 bases at J, with 17 bases between the two ends. Per the germline V gene, CDR1 is LNHDA and CDR2 is SQIVND (reference sequence). The CDR3 is made up of 14 amino acids. This clonotype was obtained from a human donor in good health. The rearrangement uses TRBV19 and TRBJ1-5, with D perhaps matching TRBD1 (5 bases). Material for sequencing was PBMCs. The CDR3 bases are TGTGCCACAACCCTGGGGCAGCCAAATCAGCCCCAGCATTTT. It encodes CATTLGQPNQPQHF.